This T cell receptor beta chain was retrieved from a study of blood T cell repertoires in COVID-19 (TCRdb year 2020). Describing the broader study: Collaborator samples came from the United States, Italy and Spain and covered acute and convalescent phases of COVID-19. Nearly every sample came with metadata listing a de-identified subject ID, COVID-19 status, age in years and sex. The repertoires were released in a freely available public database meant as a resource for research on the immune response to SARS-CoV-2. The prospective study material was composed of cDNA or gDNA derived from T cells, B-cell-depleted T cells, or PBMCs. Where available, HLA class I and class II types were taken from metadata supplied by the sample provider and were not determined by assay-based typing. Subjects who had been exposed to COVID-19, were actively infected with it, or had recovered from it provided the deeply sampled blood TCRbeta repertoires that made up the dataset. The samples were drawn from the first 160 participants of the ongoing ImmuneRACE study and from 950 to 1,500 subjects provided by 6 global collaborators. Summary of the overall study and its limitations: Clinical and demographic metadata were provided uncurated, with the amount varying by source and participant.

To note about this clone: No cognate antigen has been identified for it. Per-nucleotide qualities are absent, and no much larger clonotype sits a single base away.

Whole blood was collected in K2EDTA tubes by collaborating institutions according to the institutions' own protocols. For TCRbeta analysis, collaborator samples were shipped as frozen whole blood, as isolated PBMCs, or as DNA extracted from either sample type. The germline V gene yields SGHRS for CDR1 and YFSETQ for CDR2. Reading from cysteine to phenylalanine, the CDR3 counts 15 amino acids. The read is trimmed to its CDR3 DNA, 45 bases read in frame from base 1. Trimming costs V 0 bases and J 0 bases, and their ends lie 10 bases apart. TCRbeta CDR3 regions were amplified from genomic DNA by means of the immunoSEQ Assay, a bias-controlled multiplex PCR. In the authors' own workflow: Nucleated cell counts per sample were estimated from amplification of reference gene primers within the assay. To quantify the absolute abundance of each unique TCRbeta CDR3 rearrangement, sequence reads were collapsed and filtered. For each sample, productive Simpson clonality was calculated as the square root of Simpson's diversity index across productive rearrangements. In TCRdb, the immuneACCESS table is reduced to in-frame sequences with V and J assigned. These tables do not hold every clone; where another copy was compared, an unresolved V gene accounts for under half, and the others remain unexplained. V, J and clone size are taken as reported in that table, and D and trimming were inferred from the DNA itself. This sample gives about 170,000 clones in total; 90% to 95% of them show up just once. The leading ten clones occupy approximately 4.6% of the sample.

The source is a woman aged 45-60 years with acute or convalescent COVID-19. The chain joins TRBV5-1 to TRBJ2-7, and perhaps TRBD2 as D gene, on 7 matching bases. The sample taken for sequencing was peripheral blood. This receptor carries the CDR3 CASSLVRGGSYEQYF. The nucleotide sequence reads TGCGCCAGCAGCTTGGTTAGGGGGGGCTCCTACGAGCAGTACTTC. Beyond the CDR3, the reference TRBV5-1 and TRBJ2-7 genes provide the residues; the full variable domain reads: KAGVTQTPRYLIKTRGQQVTLSCSPISGHRSVSWYQQTPGQGLQFLFEYFSETQRNKGNFPGRFSGRQFSNSRSEMNVSTLELGDSALYLCASSLVRGGSYEQYFGPGTRLTVT.